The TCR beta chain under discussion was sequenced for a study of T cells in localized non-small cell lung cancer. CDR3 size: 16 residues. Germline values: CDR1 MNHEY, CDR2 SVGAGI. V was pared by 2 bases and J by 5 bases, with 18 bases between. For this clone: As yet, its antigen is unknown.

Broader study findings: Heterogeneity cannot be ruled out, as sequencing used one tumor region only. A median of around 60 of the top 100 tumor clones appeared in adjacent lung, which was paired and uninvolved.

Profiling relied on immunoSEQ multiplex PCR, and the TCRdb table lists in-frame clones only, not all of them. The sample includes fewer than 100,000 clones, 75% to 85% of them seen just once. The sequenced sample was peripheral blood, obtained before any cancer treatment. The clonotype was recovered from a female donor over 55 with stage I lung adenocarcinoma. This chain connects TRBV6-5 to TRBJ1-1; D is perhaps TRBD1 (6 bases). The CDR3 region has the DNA TGTGCCAGCAGTTACGGCGGGGGGGCGAGTAAAACTGAAGCTTTCTTT. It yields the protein CASSYGGGASKTEAFF.